What follows describes a single T cell receptor (beta chain). Its cognate antigen is unknown. Looked up from germline, CDR1 is MGHRA and CDR2 is YSYEKL. V was cut by 1 base and J by 2 bases, with 14 bases left in between. This CDR3 contains 16 residues. Primers for the PCR totalled 60 Vbeta and 13 Jbeta. Clones were read by immunoSEQ multiplex PCR, and TCRdb kept only the in-frame ones, dropping some. This table has under 200,000 clones, under 90% appearing once. This sample was included in a study of cytomegalovirus exposure and HLA in healthy donors. Study background: For the approximately 420 genotyped donors, approximately 83% fell within the Caucasian-associated ancestry cluster.

Findings and caveats of the study: Most of the TCR beta V segments (in an earlier analysis) were productive either about 90% or about 30% of the time. One later analysis reportedly identified an Asian-associated ancestry cluster that showed fewer N-insertions than the approximately 700-donor mean. Researchers reported in a later analysis that a missense DCLRE1C variant was tied to TCR beta V- and J-gene trimming.

This TCR derives from a male donor in good health and CMV-seronegative. V gene TRBV4-1 combines with J gene TRBJ1-1; D remains ambiguous. Material: PBMCs. The CDR3 coding sequence is TGCGCCAGCAGCCAAGGGTACGGTGACTATAACACTGAAGCTTTCTTT. Its translation: CASSQGYGDYNTEAFF.